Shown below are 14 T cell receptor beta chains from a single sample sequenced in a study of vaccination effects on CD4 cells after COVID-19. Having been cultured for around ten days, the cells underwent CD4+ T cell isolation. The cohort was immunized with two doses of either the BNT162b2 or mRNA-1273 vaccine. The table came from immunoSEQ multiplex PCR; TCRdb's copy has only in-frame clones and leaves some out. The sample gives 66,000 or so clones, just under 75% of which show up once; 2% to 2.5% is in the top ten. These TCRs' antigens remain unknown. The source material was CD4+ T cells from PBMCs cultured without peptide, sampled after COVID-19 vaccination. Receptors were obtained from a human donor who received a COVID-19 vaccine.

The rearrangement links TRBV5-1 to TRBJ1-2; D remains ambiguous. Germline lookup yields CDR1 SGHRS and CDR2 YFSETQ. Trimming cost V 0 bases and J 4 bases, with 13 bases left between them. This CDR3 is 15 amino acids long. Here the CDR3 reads CASSLGGSRGYGYTF. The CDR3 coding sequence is TGCGCCAGCAGCTTGGGTGGGTCCCGGGGCTATGGCTACACCTTC.

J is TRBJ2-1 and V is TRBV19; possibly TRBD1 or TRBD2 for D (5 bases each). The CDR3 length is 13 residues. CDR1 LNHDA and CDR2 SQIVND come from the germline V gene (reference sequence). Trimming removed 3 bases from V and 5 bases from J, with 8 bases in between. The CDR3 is CASSIGTHNEQFF. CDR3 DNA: TGTGCCAGTAGTATCGGGACGCACAATGAGCAGTTCTTC.

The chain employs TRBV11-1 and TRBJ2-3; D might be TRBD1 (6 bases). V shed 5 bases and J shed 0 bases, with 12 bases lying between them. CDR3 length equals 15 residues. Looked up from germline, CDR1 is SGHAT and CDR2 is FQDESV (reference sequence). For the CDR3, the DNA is TGTGCCAGCAGCATCAGGGGTATCAGCACAGATACGCAGTATTTT. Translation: CASSIRGISTDTQYF.

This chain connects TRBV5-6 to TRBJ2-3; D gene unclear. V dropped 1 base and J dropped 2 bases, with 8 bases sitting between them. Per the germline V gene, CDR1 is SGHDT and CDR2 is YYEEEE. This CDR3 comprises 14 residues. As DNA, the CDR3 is TGTGCCAGCAGCTTGACTTCGCACACAGATACGCAGTATTTT. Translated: CASSLTSHTDTQYF.

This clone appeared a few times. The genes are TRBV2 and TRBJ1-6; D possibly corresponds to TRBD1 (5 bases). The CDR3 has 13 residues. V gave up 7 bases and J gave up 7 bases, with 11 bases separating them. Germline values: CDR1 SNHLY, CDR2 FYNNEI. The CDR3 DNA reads TGTGCCAGCATAGAGGGACGGAATTCACCCCTCCACTTT. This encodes CASIEGRNSPLHF.

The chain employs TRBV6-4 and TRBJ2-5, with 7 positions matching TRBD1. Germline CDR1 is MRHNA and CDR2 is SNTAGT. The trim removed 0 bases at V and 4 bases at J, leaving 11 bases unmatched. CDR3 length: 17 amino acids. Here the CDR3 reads CASSDSKSGRGSETQYF. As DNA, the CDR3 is TGTGCCAGCAGTGACTCGAAGAGCGGCAGGGGGTCAGAGACCCAGTACTTC.

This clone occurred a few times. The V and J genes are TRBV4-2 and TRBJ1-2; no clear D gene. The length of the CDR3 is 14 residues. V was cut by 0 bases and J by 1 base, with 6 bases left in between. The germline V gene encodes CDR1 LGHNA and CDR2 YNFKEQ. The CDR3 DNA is TGTGCCAGCAGCCAAGATCAAAGTAACTATGGCTACACCTTC. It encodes CASSQDQSNYGYTF.

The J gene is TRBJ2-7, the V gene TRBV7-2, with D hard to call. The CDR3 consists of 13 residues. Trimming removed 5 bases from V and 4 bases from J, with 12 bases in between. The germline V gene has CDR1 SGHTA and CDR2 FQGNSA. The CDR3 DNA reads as TGTGCCAGCAGCCCCCGGACGGTATACGAGCAGTACGTC. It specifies CASSPRTVYEQYV.

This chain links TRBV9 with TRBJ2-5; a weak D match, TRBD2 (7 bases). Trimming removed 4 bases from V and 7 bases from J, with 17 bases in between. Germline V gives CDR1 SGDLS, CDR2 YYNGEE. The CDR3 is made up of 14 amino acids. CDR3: CASSSERGGGTQYF. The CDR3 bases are TGTGCCAGCAGCAGCGAGCGGGGAGGGGGGACCCAGTACTTC.

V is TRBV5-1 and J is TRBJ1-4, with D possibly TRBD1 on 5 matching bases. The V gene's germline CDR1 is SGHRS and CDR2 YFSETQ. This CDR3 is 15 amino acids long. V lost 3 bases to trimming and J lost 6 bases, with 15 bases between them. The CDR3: CASSSRGTQDEKLFF. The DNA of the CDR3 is TGCGCCAGCAGCTCAAGAGGGACTCAGGATGAAAAACTGTTTTTT.

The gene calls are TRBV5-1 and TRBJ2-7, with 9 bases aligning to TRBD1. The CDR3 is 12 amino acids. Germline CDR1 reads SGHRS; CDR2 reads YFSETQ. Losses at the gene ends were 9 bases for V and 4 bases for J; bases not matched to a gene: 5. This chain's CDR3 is CAIEQGAYEQYV. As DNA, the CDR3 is TGCGCCATCGAACAGGGGGCTTACGAGCAGTACGTC.

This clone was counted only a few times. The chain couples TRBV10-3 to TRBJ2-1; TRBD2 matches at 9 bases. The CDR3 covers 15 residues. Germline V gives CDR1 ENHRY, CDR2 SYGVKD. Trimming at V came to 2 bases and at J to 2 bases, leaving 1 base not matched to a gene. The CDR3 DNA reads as TGTGCCATCAGTGAGGGCGGGGGGGCCTACAATGAGCAGTTCTTC. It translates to CAISEGGGAYNEQFF.

CDR3 in amino acids: CASSRDYQKPDTQYF. CDR3 nucleotide sequence: TGCGCCAGCAGCAGGGACTATCAAAAGCCCGATACGCAGTATTTT. This chain joins TRBV5-1 and TRBJ2-3, with 7 bases lining up with TRBD2. The CDR3 runs 15 residues. The ends lost 4 bases at V and 6 bases at J; junction bases unmatched: 11. CDR1 and CDR2 (germline): SGHRS, YFSETQ.

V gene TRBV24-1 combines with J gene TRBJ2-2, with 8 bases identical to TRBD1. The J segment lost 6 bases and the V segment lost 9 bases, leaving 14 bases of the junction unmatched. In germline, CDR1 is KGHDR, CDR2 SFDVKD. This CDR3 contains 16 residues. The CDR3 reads CATYLRGTGGSGELFF. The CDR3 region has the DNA TGTGCCACCTATCTCCGCGGGACAGGAGGGTCCGGGGAGCTGTTTTTT.